This record covers a single T cell receptor (beta chain). Its antigen is not identified. Profiling relied on immunoSEQ multiplex PCR, and the TCRdb table lists in-frame clones only, not all of them. The table has about 59,000 clones, more than 90% seen once. This specimen belongs to a study of PD-1 blockade in classical Hodgkin lymphoma. General study findings and limits: Later analyses included only patients treated at least 1 year post-ASCT.

Every single patient, without exception, relapsed after autologous stem cell transplantation, and brentuximab vedotin exposure varied. Best responses fell into complete response, partial response or progressive disease. The CDR3 sequence is 13 residues long. Germline V gene lookup returns CDR1 GTSNPN and CDR2 SVGIG (reference sequence). V was trimmed by 0 bases and J by 5 bases, leaving 7 bases between them. This clonotype was sampled from a human donor with classical Hodgkin lymphoma. This chain joins TRBV30 and TRBJ1-4, with D maybe TRBD1 (5 bases). The sample in question was peripheral blood mononuclear cells (PBMCs), obtained at baseline. The CDR3 DNA follows: TGTGCCTGGAGTGTACAGGTCAATGAAAAACTGTTTTTT. Translating it yields CAWSVQVNEKLFF.